A selection of T cell receptor beta chains follows, all from one sample in a study of CD8+CD57+ T cells in acquired aplastic anemia. TCRdb itself ran the reads through MiXCR, one entry per CDR3 protein. The table has tens of thousands of distinct CDR3 sequences, about half seen once; the top ten hold 60% to 75%. Input material: sorted CD4+, CD8+, or CD8+CD57+ T cells (not recorded which) from PBMCs. Every receptor here comes from a human donor in good health, serving as a control. Each CDR3 is given with its conserved first and last residue. D genes are given only for firm matches. The size field is filled for only some rows; it gives once, few, many or a size class.

clone size,V gene,J gene,CDR3 length,D gene,CDR3 DNA,CDR3 protein
many,TRBV19,TRBJ1-1,17,TRBD1,TGTGCCAGTAGTATCGGACAGGGCCAAGAAAGGGACACTGAAGCTTTCTTT,CASSIGQGQERDTEAFF
-,TRBV24-1,TRBJ1-2,14,TRBD1,TGTGCCACCCCGGGACAGCCCTCCGACTATGGCTACACCTTC,CATPGQPSDYGYTF
many,TRBV2,TRBJ2-7,16,-,TGTGCCAGCTCACCCAGCGGCGTGAACCTTAGCCTCGAGCAGTACTTC,CASSPSGVNLSLEQYF
-,TRBV19,TRBJ1-5,17,TRBD1,TGTGCCAGTAGTGACGGCAGGGGGCATTCGGTCAATCAGCCCCAGCATTTT,CASSDGRGHSVNQPQHF
-,TRBV5-6,TRBJ2-5,13,-,TGTGCCAGCAGCTTAGTTTACCAAGAGACCCAGTACTTC,CASSLVYQETQYF
-,TRBV19,TRBJ1-5,13,TRBD1,TGTGCCAGCCGGGACAGAGAAGGCCAGCCCCAGCATTTT,CASRDREGQPQHF
-,TRBV7-8,TRBJ1-3,14,-,TGTGCCAGCAGCTCTAGGGAGGGTGGAAACACCATATATTTT,CASSSREGGNTIYF
few,TRBV4-1,TRBJ2-1,14,-,TGCGCCAGCAGCCAAGATCCCCTGGCGGGTGAGCAGTTCTTC,CASSQDPLAGEQFF
-,TRBV15,TRBJ1-3,14,TRBD1,TGTGCCACCAGCATAGGGGGACAGGGACCCACCATATATTTT,CATSIGGQGPTIYF
many,TRBV7-9,TRBJ2-1,13,-,TGTGCCAGCACCTCGGTGTTCAGAAATGAGCAGTTCTTC,CASTSVFRNEQFF
-,TRBV10-3,TRBJ2-7,14,TRBD1,TGTGCCATCAGGGAGACAGGGAATTTAGACGAGCAGTACTTC,CAIRETGNLDEQYF
-,TRBV10-3,TRBJ2-2,15,-,TGTGCCATCAGTGAGCTTGCGGCAGACACCGGGGAGCTGTTTTTT,CAISELAADTGELFF
few,TRBV13,TRBJ2-2,14,-,TGTGCCAGCAGCTTAATGGGCTATGGCGGGGAGCTGTTTTTT,CASSLMGYGGELFF
-,TRBV7-3,TRBJ2-3,13,TRBD2,TGTGCCAGCACGGGGGGGCGTACAGATACGCAGTATTTT,CASTGGRTDTQYF
-,TRBV25-1,TRBJ1-6,14,TRBD1,TGTGCCAGCAGTGCCCTAGGGGGCAATTCACCCCTCCACTTT,CASSALGGNSPLHF
many,TRBV20-1,TRBJ2-7,14,TRBD1,TGCAGTGCTAATGCGGGACAGGGGTATGAGGAGCAGTACTTC,CSANAGQGYEEQYF
few,TRBV11-3,TRBJ1-1,14,-,TGTGCCAGCAGCTCACCACCACGGAGCACTGAAGCTTTCTTT,CASSSPPRSTEAFF
-,TRBV7-2,TRBJ1-1,13,-,TGTGCCAGCGCGGCAGGACCCAATAATGAAGCTTTCTTT,CASAAGPNNEAFF
-,TRBV19,TRBJ2-1,15,TRBD1,TGTGCCAGCAGTCCAACTTTGGGACAGGAGGGTGAGCAGTTCTTC,CASSPTLGQEGEQFF
-,TRBV29-1,TRBJ1-1,12,-,TGCAGCGCTACGACAGAGAACACTGAAGCTTTCTTT,CSATTENTEAFF